Listed below are T cell receptor beta chains from one sample, sequenced in a study of blood T cell repertoires in COVID-19. The table came from immunoSEQ multiplex PCR; TCRdb's copy has only in-frame clones and leaves some out. The sample lists roughly 140,000 clones, under 85% occurring once. Sequenced input: peripheral blood. Receptor source: a man in his fifties or sixties with active or convalescent COVID-19. Each CDR3 is given with its conserved first and last residue. Fields, in order: clone size, D gene, V gene, J gene, CDR3 protein, CDR3 DNA. The D gene is left open where the match is weak. The size of a clone is reported for some rows only, either as once, few or many, or as a class for expanded clones.

abundance: .
d_gene: .
v_gene: TRBV27
j_gene: TRBJ1-1
CDR3aa: CASSLVAGAGTEAFF
CDR3nt: TGTGCCAGCAGTTTGGTGGCAGGGGCAGGGACTGAAGCTTTCTTT

abundance: .
d_gene: TRBD2
v_gene: TRBV5-1
j_gene: TRBJ2-3
CDR3aa: CASWLAGGNTDTQYF
CDR3nt: TGCGCCAGCTGGCTAGCGGGAGGGAACACAGATACGCAGTATTTT

abundance: .
d_gene: .
v_gene: TRBV5-1
j_gene: TRBJ2-1
CDR3aa: CASSFRREGSGTYTTLRDNEQFF
CDR3nt: TGCGCCAGCAGCTTCCGGCGGGAAGGTTCAGGAACCTACACAACCCTACGCGACAATGAGCAGTTCTTC

abundance: .
d_gene: .
v_gene: TRBV7-9
j_gene: TRBJ2-5
CDR3aa: CASSLGGMETQYF
CDR3nt: TGTGCCAGCAGCTTAGGCGGTATGGAGACCCAGTACTTC

abundance: few
d_gene: TRBD1
v_gene: TRBV2
j_gene: TRBJ1-2
CDR3aa: CASSPDRGPYGYTF
CDR3nt: TGTGCCAGCAGTCCTGACAGGGGGCCCTATGGCTACACCTTC

abundance: .
d_gene: .
v_gene: TRBV28
j_gene: TRBJ2-7
CDR3aa: CASSLALLAYEQYF
CDR3nt: TGTGCCAGCAGTTTGGCACTCCTAGCCTACGAGCAGTACTTC

abundance: .
d_gene: TRBD1
v_gene: TRBV5-6
j_gene: TRBJ2-7
CDR3aa: CASSATTGGEYEQYF
CDR3nt: TGTGCCAGCAGCGCCACGACAGGGGGCGAATACGAGCAGTACTTC

abundance: .
d_gene: TRBD2
v_gene: TRBV19
j_gene: TRBJ2-6
CDR3aa: CASSTSAGGNGANVLTF
CDR3nt: TGTGCCAGTAGTACCTCGGCGGGGGGAAATGGGGCCAACGTCCTGACTTTC

abundance: once
d_gene: TRBD2
v_gene: TRBV20-1
j_gene: TRBJ2-1
CDR3aa: CSASFSGRALGVYNEQFF
CDR3nt: TGCAGTGCTAGTTTTAGCGGGAGGGCCCTCGGGGTCTACAATGAGCAGTTCTTC

abundance: once
d_gene: .
v_gene: TRBV2
j_gene: TRBJ1-1
CDR3aa: CASRTGREGTEAFF
CDR3nt: TGTGCCAGCAGGACTGGCAGGGAGGGCACTGAAGCTTTCTTT

abundance: .
d_gene: .
v_gene: TRBV28
j_gene: TRBJ1-5
CDR3aa: CASSWGRAYQPQHF
CDR3nt: TGTGCCAGCAGTTGGGGCAGGGCTTATCAGCCCCAGCATTTT

abundance: once
d_gene: TRBD2
v_gene: TRBV5-5
j_gene: TRBJ2-7
CDR3aa: CASLGRTSGTYEQYF
CDR3nt: TGTGCCAGCTTGGGGAGGACTAGCGGGACTTACGAGCAGTACTTC

abundance: .
d_gene: TRBD2
v_gene: TRBV29-1
j_gene: TRBJ2-1
CDR3aa: CSVDTSGRGEQFF
CDR3nt: TGCAGCGTTGATACTAGCGGGAGGGGTGAGCAGTTCTTC

abundance: .
d_gene: .
v_gene: TRBV6-6
j_gene: TRBJ1-5
CDR3aa: CASSPNDHSGYSQPQHF
CDR3nt: TGTGCCAGCAGTCCCAATGACCATTCAGGGTACAGTCAGCCCCAGCATTTT